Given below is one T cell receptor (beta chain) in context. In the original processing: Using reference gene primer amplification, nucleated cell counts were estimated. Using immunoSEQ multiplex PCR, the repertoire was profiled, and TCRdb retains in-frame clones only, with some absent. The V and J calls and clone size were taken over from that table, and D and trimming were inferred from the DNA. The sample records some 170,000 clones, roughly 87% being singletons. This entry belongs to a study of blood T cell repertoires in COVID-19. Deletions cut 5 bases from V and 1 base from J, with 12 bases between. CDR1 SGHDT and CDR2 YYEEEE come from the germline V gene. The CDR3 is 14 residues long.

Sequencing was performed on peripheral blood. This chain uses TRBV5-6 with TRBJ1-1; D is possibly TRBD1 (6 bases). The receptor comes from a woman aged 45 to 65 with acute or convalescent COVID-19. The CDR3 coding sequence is TGTGCCAGCAGTTCCGGACAGAGGAACACTGAAGCTTTCTTT. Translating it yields CASSSGQRNTEAFF.